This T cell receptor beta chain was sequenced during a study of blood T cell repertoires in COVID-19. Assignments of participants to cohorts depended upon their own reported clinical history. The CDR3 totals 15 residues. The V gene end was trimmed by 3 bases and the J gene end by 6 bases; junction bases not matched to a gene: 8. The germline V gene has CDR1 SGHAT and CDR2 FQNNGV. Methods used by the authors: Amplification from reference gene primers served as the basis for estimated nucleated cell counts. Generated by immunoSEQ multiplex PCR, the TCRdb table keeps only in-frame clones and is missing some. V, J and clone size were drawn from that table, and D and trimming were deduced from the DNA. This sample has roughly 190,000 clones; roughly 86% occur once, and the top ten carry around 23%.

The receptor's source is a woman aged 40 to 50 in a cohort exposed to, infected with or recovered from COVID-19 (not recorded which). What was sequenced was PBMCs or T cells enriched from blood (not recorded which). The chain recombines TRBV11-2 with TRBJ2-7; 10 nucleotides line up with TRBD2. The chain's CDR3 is CASSLGSGRAAEQYF. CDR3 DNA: TGTGCCAGCAGCTTGGGGAGCGGGAGGGCCGCCGAGCAGTACTTC.